The 17 T cell receptor beta chains reported below all come from one sample, sequenced in a study of human T cells and chemical hapten exposure. Using its own MiXCR run on the RACE reads, TCRdb lists one record per CDR3 protein. The repertoire holds 95,000 to 130,000 distinct CDR3 sequences, with around an eighth as singletons. Described time point: patch test 1, 2 weeks after DPC sensitization. Sample treatment: therapeutic diphenylcyclopropenone sensitization with weekly scalp DPC. The sequences come from whole blood, collected in connection with sensitization to the hapten diphenylcyclopropenone (DPC). These receptors came from a woman in her 50s with alopecia areata. Some clones in this sample may be carry-over from other donors' samples.

The V call is TRBV10-3, the J call TRBJ1-5; a weak D match, TRBD1 (6 bases). Germline-derived CDR1 and CDR2 are ENHRY and SYGVKD. Trimming stripped 6 bases from V and 5 bases from J, with 14 bases between. The CDR3 runs 14 residues. The CDR3 is CAIRKTGTDQPQHF. The CDR3 DNA sequence: TGTGCCATCAGGAAAACAGGGACGGATCAGCCCCAGCATTTT.

This clonotype was counted a few times. The chain recombines TRBV11-3 with TRBJ2-5, with D unresolved. CDR3 size: 13 residues. The V end was cut by 5 bases, the J end by 9 bases, with 16 bases between. From germline, CDR1 is SGHNT and CDR2 YENEEA. CDR3 bases: TGTGCCAGCAGCCCACGAGGTGGGTTGGCCCAGTACTTC. Translated, it gives CASSPRGGLAQYF.

This clonotype was detected many times. The CDR3 sequence is CASTPYPATDEQYF. The CDR3 coding sequence is TGTGCCAGCACCCCGTATCCAGCCACAGACGAGCAGTACTTC. The chain carries TRBV28 and TRBJ2-7; D gene ambiguous. V gave up 7 bases and J gave up 5 bases, with 18 bases separating them. CDR1 is MDHEN and CDR2 is SYDVKM in the germline V gene. CDR3 length: 14 amino acids.

This clonotype was counted many times. The V call is TRBV29-1, the J call TRBJ2-3; TRBD1 matches 8 bases. Germline V gives CDR1 SQVTM, CDR2 ANQGSEA. This CDR3 has 12 residues. V shed 7 bases and J 3 bases; nucleotides not matched to a gene: 3. The CDR3, as DNA: TGCAGCGGGACAGGGACGACAGATACGCAGTATTTT. Its protein is CSGTGTTDTQYF.

The rearrangement joins TRBV6-2 or TRBV6-3 to TRBJ1-2; 7 nucleotides agree with TRBD1. The germline gives CDR1 MNHEY, CDR2 SVGEGT. This CDR3 contains 16 residues. The junction had 13 bases not matched to a gene; V was cut back by 6 bases and J by 3 bases. The DNA of the CDR3 is TGTGCCAGCAGCACAACGAGCCGGGACAGCTACTATGGCTACACCTTC. The encoded protein is CASSTTSRDSYYGYTF.

This clonotype was recorded many times. The V gene is TRBV12-3 or TRBV12-4, the J gene TRBJ2-1, with TRBD2 matching 14 bases. CDR3 length equals 15 residues. Trimming removed 6 bases from V and 4 bases from J; junction bases left unmatched: 2. The CDR3 region is CASRRTSGRYNEQFF. The DNA for the CDR3 is TGTGCCAGCAGACGGACTAGCGGGAGGTACAATGAGCAGTTCTTC.

In this sample, this clonotype turned up a few times. J is TRBJ2-5 and V is TRBV7-6; unclear D gene. Trimming cost V 5 bases and J 4 bases, with 8 bases left between them. The CDR3 spans 12 residues. Germline assignment: CDR1 SGHVS and CDR2 FNYEAQ. CDR3 residues: CASSQYTETQYF. The DNA of the CDR3 is TGTGCCAGCAGCCAATACACAGAGACCCAGTACTTC.

On this clonotype itself: The junction departs from the called germline gene at one end, perhaps through a read error. The chain couples TRBV4-2 to TRBJ2-7; D may be TRBD2 (7 bases). The CDR3 has 13 amino acids. The V gene's germline CDR1 is LGHNA and CDR2 YNFKEQ. CDR3 in DNA: TGTGCCAGCAGCCAGGGCTCCTCGGGGGGCCCGCACTTC. Protein: CASSQGSSGGPHF.

This clonotype was detected many times. J is TRBJ1-2 and V is TRBV11-3; D is unresolved. Germline lookup yields CDR1 SGHNT and CDR2 YENEEA. The CDR3 spans 15 residues. Trimming removed 5 bases at V and 4 bases at J, with 17 bases between. The CDR3 nucleotides read TGTGCCAGCAGCCCGGACTCACGCTCTCGCTATGGCTACACCTTC. Amino acids: CASSPDSRSRYGYTF.

This clonotype was seen only a few times. The chain uses TRBV18 and TRBJ2-5; D ambiguous. From germline, CDR1 is KGHSH and CDR2 LQKENI. V dropped 0 bases and J dropped 7 bases, with 9 bases sitting between them. CDR3 length: 13 residues. CDR3 bases: TGTGCCAGCTCACCACCGGTTCTTGGGACCCAGTACTTC. Translation gives CASSPPVLGTQYF.

This clonotype showed up many times. The rearrangement uses TRBV28 and TRBJ1-2; maybe TRBD1 (6 bases). V lost 6 bases and J lost 8, with 19 bases in between. CDR1 MDHEN and CDR2 SYDVKM come from the germline V gene. The CDR3 is 14 amino acids. DNA for the CDR3: TGTGCCAGCAGAGAGTCCGTGGGGGCGTTCGGCTACACCTTC. It codes for CASRESVGAFGYTF.

This clonotype was recorded at least ten times. The chain recombines TRBV29-1 with TRBJ2-3; D remains ambiguous. CDR1 is SQVTM and CDR2 is ANQGSEA in the germline V gene. Trimming cost V 3 bases and J 7 bases, with 11 bases left between them. The CDR3 totals 12 residues. CDR3: CSVDTGVYTQYF. The DNA of the CDR3 is TGCAGCGTTGACACCGGCGTATATACGCAGTATTTT.

The genes are TRBV28 and TRBJ2-1, with TRBD2 matching over 8 bases. The ends lost 5 bases at V and 12 bases at J; junction bases unmatched: 3. The CDR3 totals 11 residues. Germline V CDR1 and CDR2: MDHEN, SYDVKM. In DNA form, the CDR3 reads TGTGCCAGCAGTCTCAGCGGGAGGCAGTTCTTC. This codes for CASSLSGRQFF.

CDR3 protein: CASSVNGYGGTDTQYF. CDR3 in DNA: TGTGCCAGCAGCGTAAACGGGTACGGGGGCACAGATACGCAGTATTTT. The gene calls are TRBV6-1 and TRBJ2-3; TRBD2 is a possible D gene (5 bases). Trimming took 6 bases from V and 1 from J, leaving 17 bases between them. Germline CDR1 is MNHNS and CDR2 is SASEGT. This CDR3 is 16 amino acids long.

The V and J genes are TRBV10-3 and TRBJ2-1; no definite D call. With 4 bases removed from V and 5 bases from J, the gap between germline ends came to 9 bases. The CDR3 runs to 13 residues. CDR1 is ENHRY, CDR2 SYGVKD, per germline. The CDR3, as DNA: TGTGCCATCAGTGTCAAGGGCCACAATGAGCAGTTCTTC. Its protein product is CAISVKGHNEQFF.

J is TRBJ1-3 and V is TRBV12-2. TRBV12-2 is a pseudogene segment. The CDR3 is made up of 16 amino acids. Here the CDR3 DNA reads TGTGCAAGTCGCTACATATTGGGCTTCTCTGGAAACACCATATATTTT. Protein: CASRYILGFSGNTIYF.

This clonotype was recorded at least ten times. The chain employs TRBV5-1 and TRBJ1-1; 8 bases are shared with TRBD1. The CDR3 has 15 amino acids. J gave up 2 bases and V 4 bases, and 7 bases lay outside the gene matches. Germline CDR1 SGHRS, CDR2 YFSETQ. In DNA form, the CDR3 reads TGCGCCAGCAGCACGACAGGGGAACCTAACACTGAAGCTTTCTTT. Protein product: CASSTTGEPNTEAFF.